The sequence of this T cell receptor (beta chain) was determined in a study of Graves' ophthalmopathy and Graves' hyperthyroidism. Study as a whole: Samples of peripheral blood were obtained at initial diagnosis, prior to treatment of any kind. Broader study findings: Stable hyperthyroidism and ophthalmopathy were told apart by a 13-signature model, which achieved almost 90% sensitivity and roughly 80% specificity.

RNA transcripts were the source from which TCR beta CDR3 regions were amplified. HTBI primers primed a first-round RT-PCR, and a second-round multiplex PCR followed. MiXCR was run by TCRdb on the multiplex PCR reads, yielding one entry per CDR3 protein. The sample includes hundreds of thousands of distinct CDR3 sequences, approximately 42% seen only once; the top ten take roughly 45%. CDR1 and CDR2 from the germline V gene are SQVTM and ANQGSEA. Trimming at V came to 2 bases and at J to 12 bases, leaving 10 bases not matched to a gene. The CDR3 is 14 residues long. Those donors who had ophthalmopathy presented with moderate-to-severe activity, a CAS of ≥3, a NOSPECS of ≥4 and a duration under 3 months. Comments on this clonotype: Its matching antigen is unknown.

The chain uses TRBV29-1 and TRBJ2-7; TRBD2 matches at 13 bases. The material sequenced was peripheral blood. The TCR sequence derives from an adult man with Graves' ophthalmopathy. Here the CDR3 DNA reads TGCAGCGTTGAACTCGGACTAGCGGGAGTGGGGACGTACTTC. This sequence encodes CSVELGLAGVGTYF.